The sample holds a few counts of the clone carrying this TCR beta chain. This sample was included in a study of T cells in Graves' hyperthyroidism and ophthalmopathy. As for the study in general: Before treatment of any kind, peripheral blood was taken at initial diagnosis.

The source material, RNA transcripts, was used to amplify TCR beta CDR3 regions. An initial round of RT-PCR targeting the TCR CDR3 relied on the HTBI primer set. Each CDR3 protein is one row after TCRdb ran MiXCR on the multiplex PCR reads. The repertoire consists of under 750,000 distinct CDR3 sequences, with around 19% occurring once and the leading ten covering 15% to 20%. Investigators excluded patients with uncontrolled infection, other autoimmune disease, pregnancy or lactation. The germline gives CDR1 MNHEY, CDR2 SMNVEV (reference sequence). The CDR3 covers 15 residues. Trimming cost V 3 bases and J 4 bases, with 13 bases left between them.

This receptor was taken from a woman in her 50s with Graves' hyperthyroidism that later progressed to Graves' ophthalmopathy. Material: blood. This rearrangement joins TRBV27 to TRBJ1-5, with a tentative D call TRBD1 (5 bases). The CDR3 region is CASSFTGRGNQPQHF. CDR3 sequence (DNA): TGTGCCAGCAGTTTTACGGGAAGGGGAAATCAGCCCCAGCATTTT.